The next 24 T cell receptor beta chains were all read from a single sample in a study of blood T cell repertoires in COVID-19. TCRdb's table, derived via immunoSEQ multiplex PCR, lists solely in-frame clones and lacks some. The table includes 200,000 to 250,000 clones, 88% detected once. The specimen sequenced was PBMCs or T cells enriched from blood (not recorded which). The receptors shown here come from a young woman who had recovered from COVID-19.

V is TRBV13 and J is TRBJ1-5; the D is unclear. There are 12 residues in the CDR3. V was pared by 2 bases and J by 7 bases, with 6 bases between. Germline V gene lookup returns CDR1 PRHDT and CDR2 FYEKMQ (reference sequence). The CDR3 reads CASSLIGQPQHF. CDR3 nucleotide sequence: TGTGCCAGCAGCTTAATCGGGCAGCCCCAGCATTTT.

The genes are TRBV19 and TRBJ1-5; 8 positions agree with TRBD1. Looked up from germline, CDR1 is LNHDA and CDR2 is SQIVND (reference sequence). The trim removed 5 bases at V and 6 bases at J, leaving 9 bases unmatched. The CDR3 has 15 residues. In DNA form, the CDR3 reads TGTGCCAGTAGTCGTTCGGACAGGGAACGTCAGCCCCAGCATTTT. Translated, it gives CASSRSDRERQPQHF. The variable domain in full, with the rest retrieved from reference TRBV19 and TRBJ1-5, is DGGITQSPKYLFRKEGQNVTLSCEQNLNHDAMYWYRQDPGQGLRLIYYSQIVNDFQKGDIAEGYSVSREKKESFPLTVTSAQKNPTAFYLCASSRSDRERQPQHFGDGTRLSIL.

The V call is TRBV7-9, the J call TRBJ2-3; D may be TRBD1 (6 bases). CDR1 and CDR2 from the germline V gene are SEHNR and FQNEAQ (reference sequence). V gave up 1 base and J gave up 8 bases, with 16 bases separating them. The CDR3 consists of 15 residues. This CDR3 is CASSLGVDRQFTQYF. CDR3 nucleotides: TGTGCCAGCAGCTTAGGGGTAGACAGGCAGTTTACGCAGTATTTT.

The V call is TRBV19, the J call TRBJ2-3; D gene uncertain. V was trimmed by 3 bases and J by 4 bases, leaving 5 bases between them. The CDR3 is made up of 12 amino acids. CDR1 is LNHDA, CDR2 SQIVND, per germline (reference sequence). CDR3 in DNA: TGTGCCAGTAGTATTAGTGCAGATACGCAGTATTTT. It translates to CASSISADTQYF.

A few counts support this clone. This chain links TRBV4-1 with TRBJ1-5; TRBD1 matches at 8 bases. The V gene's germline CDR1 is MGHRA and CDR2 YSYEKL. J gave up 0 bases and V 2 bases, and 6 bases lay outside the gene matches. This CDR3 region has 17 residues. CDR3 loop: CASSQSGGEHSNQPQHF. The CDR3 bases are TGCGCCAGCAGCCAATCAGGGGGCGAGCATAGCAATCAGCCCCAGCATTTT.

The chain carries TRBV27 and TRBJ1-2; D unclear. This CDR3 has 14 residues. Germline V gives CDR1 MNHEY, CDR2 SMNVEV (reference sequence). The germline V and J ends were trimmed by 5 bases and 7 bases, with 17 bases remaining between them. The DNA for the CDR3 is TGTGCCAGCAGTACCAATGAAGGAGTGGCTGGCTACACCTTC. This sequence encodes CASSTNEGVAGYTF.

The chain has TRBV7-6 and TRBJ1-5; 9 bases are a match to TRBD1. The CDR3 totals 14 residues. J gave up 5 bases and V 4 bases, and 3 bases lay outside the gene matches. Germline V gene lookup returns CDR1 SGHVS and CDR2 FNYEAQ. The CDR3 sequence: CASSSTGGDQPQHF. CDR3 nucleotide sequence: TGTGCCAGCAGCTCGACAGGGGGGGATCAGCCCCAGCATTTT.

The chain recombines TRBV9 with TRBJ2-5; tentatively, D is TRBD1 (6 bases). CDR1 is SGDLS and CDR2 is YYNGEE in the germline V gene. The ends were cut back, 0 bases at V and 1 base at J, with 7 bases in the middle. CDR3 length: 14 residues. CDR3 bases: TGTGCCAGCAGCGTAGGGACAGTCCAAGAGACCCAGTACTTC. Protein product: CASSVGTVQETQYF.

The chain employs TRBV7-6 and TRBJ2-7, with D hard to call. The CDR3 consists of 14 residues. Germline V gives CDR1 SGHVS, CDR2 FNYEAQ. The V gene lost 5 bases and the J gene lost 6 bases, with 17 bases spanning the gap. The CDR3 protein is CASSLFSAPSEQYF. CDR3 nucleotides: TGTGCCAGCAGCCTATTCTCAGCGCCGAGCGAGCAGTACTTC.

The chain couples TRBV20-1 to TRBJ2-7; D unclear. This CDR3 region has 11 residues. Germline V gene sequence: CDR1 DFQATT, CDR2 SNEGSKA (reference sequence). Trimming cost V 5 bases and J 5 bases, with 10 bases left between them. CDR3 residues: CSAVPRDEQYF. CDR3 sequence (DNA): TGCAGTGCTGTCCCCCGGGACGAGCAGTACTTC.

This clone has only one observation. This chain joins TRBV19 and TRBJ1-1; D remains ambiguous. Trimming left V 3 bases short and J 3 bases short, with 11 bases between. The CDR3 has 14 residues. Germline V gives CDR1 LNHDA, CDR2 SQIVND (reference sequence). The CDR3 DNA sequence: TGTGCCAGTAGTATGATAGGGAGGGACACTGAAGCTTTCTTT. Translation: CASSMIGRDTEAFF.

This rearrangement joins TRBV5-5 to TRBJ2-7; TRBD1 aligns across 9 bases. With V trimmed by 3 bases and J by 6 bases, 10 bases remained unmatched. The germline CDR1 and CDR2 sequences are SGHKS and YYEKEE (reference sequence). The CDR3 totals 15 residues. CDR3 DNA sequence: TGTGCCAGCAGCTCACACGGGACAGGGCCGTCCGAGCAGTACTTC. Amino acids: CASSSHGTGPSEQYF.

V gene TRBV6-6 combines with J gene TRBJ1-3, with 7 bases lining up with TRBD1. V shed 8 bases and J 4 bases; nucleotides not matched to a gene: 5. From germline, CDR1 is MNHNY and CDR2 SVGAGI (reference sequence). This CDR3 spans 13 amino acids. The CDR3, as DNA: TGTGCCAGCCGCACGGGACAGGGAAACACCATATATTTT. Amino acid sequence: CASRTGQGNTIYF.

This chain links TRBV6-6 with TRBJ1-1; possibly TRBD1 for D (6 bases). V lost 8 bases to trimming and J lost 1 base, with 14 bases between them. Germline V gene sequence: CDR1 MNHNY, CDR2 SVGAGI (reference sequence). The CDR3 is 14 amino acids. The CDR3 DNA reads TGTGCCAGCGGACCTGGACAGCCGAACACTGAAGCTTTCTTT. It specifies CASGPGQPNTEAFF.

The chain is built from TRBV5-1 and TRBJ2-2; possibly TRBD2 for D (6 bases). The CDR3 length is 15 residues. V was clipped by 8 bases and J by 6 bases, with 20 bases between them. Germline V CDR1 and CDR2: SGHRS, YFSETQ. CDR3 nucleotide sequence: TGCGCCAGTAGCCCTTGGTGGAGGGAGGCCGGGGAGCTGTTTTTT. Encoded protein: CASSPWWREAGELFF.

This chain connects TRBV7-3 to TRBJ1-1; 10 nucleotides line up with TRBD1. The CDR3 runs 15 residues. V shed 5 bases and J 4 bases; nucleotides not matched to a gene: 7. Germline values: CDR1 SGHTA, CDR2 FQGTGA. The CDR3 loop reads CASSRTTGGVTEAFF. For the CDR3, the DNA is TGTGCCAGCAGCAGAACGACAGGGGGCGTCACTGAAGCTTTCTTT.

V usage is TRBV5-6 and J usage is TRBJ1-1, with D maybe TRBD1 (6 bases). Trimming removed 4 bases from V and 4 bases from J, with 17 bases in between. The V gene's germline CDR1 is SGHDT and CDR2 YYEEEE. The CDR3 totals 15 residues. The chain's CDR3 is CASSLRGEVGTEAFF. The CDR3 coding sequence is TGTGCCAGCAGCCTCAGGGGAGAGGTCGGCACTGAAGCTTTCTTT.

CDR3 bases: TGTGCCAGCAGTCGGACTAGCTCAGAGGTATACAATGAGCAGTTCTTC. Translated, it gives CASSRTSSEVYNEQFF. The chain employs TRBV2 and TRBJ2-1; 8 bases agree with TRBD2. From germline, CDR1 is SNHLY and CDR2 FYNNEI. V gave up 5 bases and J gave up 4 bases; unmatched junction bases: 10. This CDR3 contains 16 residues.

This clone was detected once. The rearrangement uses TRBV7-2 and TRBJ2-1; 9 nucleotides match TRBD2. The J segment lost 4 bases and the V segment lost 6 bases, leaving 7 bases of the junction unmatched. The V gene's germline CDR1 is SGHTA and CDR2 FQGNSA. The CDR3 totals 15 residues. In DNA, the CDR3 is TGTGCCAGCAGTCCCGGGACTAGCCTATACAATGAGCAGTTCTTC. Translating gives CASSPGTSLYNEQFF.

This rearrangement joins TRBV11-1 to TRBJ2-7, with TRBD2 matching over 11 bases. Germline CDR1 is SGHAT and CDR2 is FQDESV (reference sequence). The V and J ends lost 2 bases and 1 base, in that order; junction bases with no gene match: 1. The length of the CDR3 is 15 residues. The CDR3 loop is CASSLRTSGSYEQYF. The CDR3 DNA reads as TGTGCCAGCAGCTTACGGACTAGCGGGTCCTACGAGCAGTACTTC.

V gene TRBV7-3 combines with J gene TRBJ2-1, with 13 bases matching TRBD2. Germline loops: CDR1 SGHTA, CDR2 FQGTGA. The CDR3 length is 18 residues. After removal of 2 bases from V and 4 bases from J, the junction contained 8 bases not matched to a gene. The CDR3 nucleotides are TGTGCCAGCAGCTTAGGACTAGCGGGGGACTCTGCTTACAATGAGCAGTTCTTC. Encoded protein: CASSLGLAGDSAYNEQFF.

J is TRBJ2-5 and V is TRBV29-1; possible D gene TRBD1, 6 bases. The CDR3 totals 13 residues. V shed 4 bases and J shed 5 bases, with 14 bases lying between them. Looked up from germline, CDR1 is SQVTM and CDR2 is ANQGSEA. CDR3 sequence reads: CSVGGQHTETQYF. CDR3 nucleotide sequence: TGCAGCGTTGGAGGACAGCATACGGAGACCCAGTACTTC.

The chain combines TRBV4-3 with TRBJ1-2; TRBD1 might be the D (5 bases). There are 15 residues in the CDR3. Germline V gene data show CDR1 as LGHNA and CDR2 as YSLEER. The V end was cut by 1 base, the J end by 4 bases, with 13 bases between. The DNA of the CDR3 is TGCGCCAGCAGCCAAGGGCCGGCAGGGCCCTATGGCTACACCTTC. This sequence encodes CASSQGPAGPYGYTF.

V is TRBV27 and J is TRBJ1-2, with 9 bases aligning to TRBD1. Germline V gives CDR1 MNHEY, CDR2 SMNVEV (reference sequence). The CDR3 sequence is 15 residues long. After removal of 5 bases from V and 4 bases from J, the junction contained 8 bases not matched to a gene. CDR3 amino acids: CASSVAGTGPYGYTF. The CDR3 DNA reads as TGTGCCAGCAGTGTGGCTGGGACAGGGCCCTATGGCTACACCTTC.